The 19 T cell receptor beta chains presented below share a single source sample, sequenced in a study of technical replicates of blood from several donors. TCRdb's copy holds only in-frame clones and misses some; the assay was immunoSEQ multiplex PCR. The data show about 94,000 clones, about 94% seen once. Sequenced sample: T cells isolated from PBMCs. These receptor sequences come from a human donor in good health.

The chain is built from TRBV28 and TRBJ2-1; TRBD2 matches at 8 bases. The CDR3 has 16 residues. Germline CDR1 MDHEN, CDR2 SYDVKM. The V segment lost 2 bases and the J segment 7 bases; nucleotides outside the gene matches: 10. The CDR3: CASSLARGTSYNEQFF. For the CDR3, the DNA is TGTGCCAGCAGTTTAGCCCGCGGGACTAGTTATAATGAGCAGTTCTTC.

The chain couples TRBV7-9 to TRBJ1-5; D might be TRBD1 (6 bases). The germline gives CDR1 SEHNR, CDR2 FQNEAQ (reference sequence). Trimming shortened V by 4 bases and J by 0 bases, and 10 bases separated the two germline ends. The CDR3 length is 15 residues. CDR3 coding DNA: TGTGCCAGCAGCTCAGGGGACTATAGCAATCAGCCCCAGCATTTT. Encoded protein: CASSSGDYSNQPQHF.

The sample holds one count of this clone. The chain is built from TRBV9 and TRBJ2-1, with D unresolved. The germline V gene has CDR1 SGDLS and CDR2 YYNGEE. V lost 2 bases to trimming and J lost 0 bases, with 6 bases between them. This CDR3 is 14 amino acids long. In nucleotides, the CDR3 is TGTGCCAGCAGCGTTAGAAGCTCCTACAATGAGCAGTTCTTC. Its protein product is CASSVRSSYNEQFF.

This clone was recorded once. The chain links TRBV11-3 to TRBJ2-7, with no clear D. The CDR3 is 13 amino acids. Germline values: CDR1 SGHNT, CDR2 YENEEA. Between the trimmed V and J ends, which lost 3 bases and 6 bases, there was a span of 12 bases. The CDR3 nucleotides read TGTGCCAGCAGCTTTGCCATAACCGGCGAGCAGTACTTC. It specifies CASSFAITGEQYF.

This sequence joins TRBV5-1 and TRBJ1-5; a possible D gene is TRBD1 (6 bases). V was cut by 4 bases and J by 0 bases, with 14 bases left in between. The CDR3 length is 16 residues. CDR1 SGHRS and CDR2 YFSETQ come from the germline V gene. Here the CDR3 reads CASSPGQSYSNQPQHF. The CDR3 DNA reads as TGCGCCAGCAGCCCCGGACAGTCCTATAGCAATCAGCCCCAGCATTTT.

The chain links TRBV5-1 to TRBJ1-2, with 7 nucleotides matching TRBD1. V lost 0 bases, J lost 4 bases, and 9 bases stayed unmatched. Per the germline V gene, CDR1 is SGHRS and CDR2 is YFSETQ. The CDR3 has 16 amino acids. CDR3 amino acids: CASSLEGPGTVYGYTF. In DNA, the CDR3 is TGCGCCAGCAGCTTGGAGGGCCCCGGGACAGTCTATGGCTACACCTTC.

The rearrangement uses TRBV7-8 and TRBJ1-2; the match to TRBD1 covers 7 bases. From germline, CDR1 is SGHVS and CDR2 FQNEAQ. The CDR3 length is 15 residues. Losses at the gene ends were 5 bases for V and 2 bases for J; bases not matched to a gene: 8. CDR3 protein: CASSAERDRNYGYTF. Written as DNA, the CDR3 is TGTGCCAGCAGCGCCGAGAGGGACAGAAACTATGGCTACACCTTC.

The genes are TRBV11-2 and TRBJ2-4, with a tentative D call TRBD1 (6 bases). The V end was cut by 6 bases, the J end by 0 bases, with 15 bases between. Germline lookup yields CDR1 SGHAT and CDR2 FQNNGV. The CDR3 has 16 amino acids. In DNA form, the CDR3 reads TGTGCCAGCAGTTTTAGACAGGAGATAGCCAAAAACATTCAGTACTTC. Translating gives CASSFRQEIAKNIQYF. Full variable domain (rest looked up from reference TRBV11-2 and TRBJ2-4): EAGVAQSPRYKIIEKRQSVAFWCNPISGHATLYWYQQILGQGPKLLIQFQNNGVVDDSQLPKDRFSAERLKGVDSTLKIQPAKLEDSAVYLCASSFRQEIAKNIQYFGAGTRLSVL.

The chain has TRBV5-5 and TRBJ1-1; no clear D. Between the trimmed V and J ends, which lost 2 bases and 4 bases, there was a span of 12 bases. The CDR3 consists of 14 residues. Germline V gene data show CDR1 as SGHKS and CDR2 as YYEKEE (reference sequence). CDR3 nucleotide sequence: TGTGCCAGCAGCTTTTTACAGTATAGCACTGAAGCTTTCTTT. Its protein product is CASSFLQYSTEAFF.

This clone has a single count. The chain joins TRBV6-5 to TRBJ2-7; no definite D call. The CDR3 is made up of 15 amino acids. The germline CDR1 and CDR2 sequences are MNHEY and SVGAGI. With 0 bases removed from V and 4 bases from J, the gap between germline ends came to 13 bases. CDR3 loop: CASSYSRMPFYEQYF. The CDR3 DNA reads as TGTGCCAGCAGTTACTCGAGGATGCCTTTTTACGAGCAGTACTTC.

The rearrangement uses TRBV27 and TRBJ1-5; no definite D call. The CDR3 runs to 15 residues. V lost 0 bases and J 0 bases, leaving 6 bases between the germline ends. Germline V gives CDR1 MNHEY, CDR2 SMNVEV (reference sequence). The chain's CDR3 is CASSLSIDSNQPQHF. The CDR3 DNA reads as TGTGCCAGCAGTTTATCCATAGATAGCAATCAGCCCCAGCATTTT.

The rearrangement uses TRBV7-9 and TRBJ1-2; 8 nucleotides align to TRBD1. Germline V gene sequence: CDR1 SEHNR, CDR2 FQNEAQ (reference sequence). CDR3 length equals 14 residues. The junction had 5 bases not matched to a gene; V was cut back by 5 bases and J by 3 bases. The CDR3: CASSRTGQHYGYTF. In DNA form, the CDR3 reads TGTGCCAGCAGCCGGACAGGGCAACACTATGGCTACACCTTC.

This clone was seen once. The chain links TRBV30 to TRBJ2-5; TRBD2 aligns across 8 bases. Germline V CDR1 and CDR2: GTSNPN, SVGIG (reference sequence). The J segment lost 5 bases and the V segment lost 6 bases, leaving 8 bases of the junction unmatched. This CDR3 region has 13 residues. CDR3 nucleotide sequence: TGTGCCTGCTACCCCGGGGGGGTGGAGACCCAGTACTTC. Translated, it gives CACYPGGVETQYF. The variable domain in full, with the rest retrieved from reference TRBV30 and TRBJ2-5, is SQTIHQWPATLVQPVGSPLSLECTVEGTSNPNLYWYRQAAGRGLQLLFYSVGIGQISSEVPQNLSASRPQDRQFILSSKKLLLSDSGFYLCACYPGGVETQYFGPGTRLLVL.

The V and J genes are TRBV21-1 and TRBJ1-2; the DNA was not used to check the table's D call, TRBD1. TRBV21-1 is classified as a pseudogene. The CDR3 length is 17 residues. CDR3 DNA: TGTGCCAGCAGCAAAGGAGAGCACAGGGATCCCCCCTATGGCTACACCTTC. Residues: CASSKGEHRDPPYGYTF.

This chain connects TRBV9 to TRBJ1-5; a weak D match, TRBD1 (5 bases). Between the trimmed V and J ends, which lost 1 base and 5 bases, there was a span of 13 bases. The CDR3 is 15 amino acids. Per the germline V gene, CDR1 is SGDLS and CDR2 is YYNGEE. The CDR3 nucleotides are TGTGCCAGCAGCGTAAGTGGCAGGGAGGATCAGCCCCAGCATTTT. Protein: CASSVSGREDQPQHF.

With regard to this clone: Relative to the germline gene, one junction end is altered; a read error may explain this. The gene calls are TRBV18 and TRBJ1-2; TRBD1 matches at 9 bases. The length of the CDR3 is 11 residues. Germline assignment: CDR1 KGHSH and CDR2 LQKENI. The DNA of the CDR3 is TGTGCCAGCTCACCGGGACAGGGTTGGTACTTC. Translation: CASSPGQGWYF.

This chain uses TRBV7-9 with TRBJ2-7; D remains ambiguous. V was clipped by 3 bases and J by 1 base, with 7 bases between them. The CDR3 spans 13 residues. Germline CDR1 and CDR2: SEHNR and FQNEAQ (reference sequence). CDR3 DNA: TGTGCCAGCAGCTTGCAGGATTCCTACGAGCAGTACTTC. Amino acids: CASSLQDSYEQYF.

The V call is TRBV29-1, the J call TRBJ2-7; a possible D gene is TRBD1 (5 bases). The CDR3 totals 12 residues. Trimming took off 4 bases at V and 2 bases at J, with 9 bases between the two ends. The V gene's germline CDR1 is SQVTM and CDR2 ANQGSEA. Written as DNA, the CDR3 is TGCAGCGTTGCGAGGACACCCTACGAGCAGTACTTC. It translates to CSVARTPYEQYF.

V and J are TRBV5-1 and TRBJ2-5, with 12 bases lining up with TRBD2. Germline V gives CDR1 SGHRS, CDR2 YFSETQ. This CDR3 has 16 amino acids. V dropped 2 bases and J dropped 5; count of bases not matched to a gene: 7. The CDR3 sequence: CASSFRLAGVSETQYF. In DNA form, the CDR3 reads TGCGCCAGCAGCTTTCGACTAGCGGGAGTGTCGGAGACCCAGTACTTC.